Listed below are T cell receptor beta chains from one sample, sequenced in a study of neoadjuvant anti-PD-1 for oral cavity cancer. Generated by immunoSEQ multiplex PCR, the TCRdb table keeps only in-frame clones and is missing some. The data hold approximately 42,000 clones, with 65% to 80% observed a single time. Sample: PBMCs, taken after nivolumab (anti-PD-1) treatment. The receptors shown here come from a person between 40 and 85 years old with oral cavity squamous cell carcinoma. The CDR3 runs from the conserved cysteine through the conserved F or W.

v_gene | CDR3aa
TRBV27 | CASRLAGGPGETQYF
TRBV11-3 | CASSSGGSLLNEQFF
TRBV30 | CAWGYFRKVHEQYF
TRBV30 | CAWSGRGSQYF
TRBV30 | CAWRHGTFNEQFF
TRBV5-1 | CASSLWGSHEQYF
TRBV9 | CASSVAGGSNEQFF
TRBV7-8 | CASSLIRGGETQYF
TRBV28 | CASSGGRRGGKNEQFF
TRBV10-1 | CASSESLDEQYF
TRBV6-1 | CASSHRADTQYF
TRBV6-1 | CASLASGIQETQYF
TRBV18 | CASSPLPEGYYGYTF
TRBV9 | CASSVVYPGELFF
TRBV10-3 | CAINSMNTEAFF
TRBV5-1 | CTSSLDVQGGSSGNTIYF
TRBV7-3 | CASSLRRDNEQFF
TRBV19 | CASSIDPGGKAFF
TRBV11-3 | CASSLEGTNTGELFF
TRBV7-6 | CASSFDRRGEQFF
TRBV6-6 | CASSGEAPQHF
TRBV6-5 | CASRGTSGSYEQYF
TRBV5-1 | CASSLSTSGTYEQFF
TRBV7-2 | CASSLFAQPPSEQYF
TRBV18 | CASSPPALSLDGYTF
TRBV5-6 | CASSLIERNEQFF
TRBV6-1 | CASRLNTEAFF
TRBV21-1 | CASSKESPGRVYNEQFF
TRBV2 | CASSPRGGRGGPPLHF
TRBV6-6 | CASTSPGQGTFGEQFF
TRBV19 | CASTPRIKGTVNQPQHF
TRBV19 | CASRRVAGGHDEQFF
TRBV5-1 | CASSLEAVLQETQYF
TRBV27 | CASSLMPGVGSGYTF
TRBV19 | CASSRQGDGYTF
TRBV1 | CTSSAIGLAGAYEQYF
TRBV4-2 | CASSQERGLAGPFGEQFF
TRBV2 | CASLYTPNTGELFF
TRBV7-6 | CASSLSPRSPLHF
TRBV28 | CASRTLGQGAKDEAFF
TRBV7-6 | CASSLEIQGTNEKLFF
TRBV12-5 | CASASPRGRNTEAFF
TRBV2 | CASNQGLDRRSGELFF
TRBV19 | CATSRDGDSYEQYF